Sequencing of this T cell receptor beta chain was carried out in a study of cytomegalovirus exposure and HLA in healthy donors. Study information: Early released data had tens of millions of unique TCRs, all coming from HLA-typed donors. Points from the study as a whole: Later on, an analysis tied approximately 15,000 TCR beta sequences to HLA alleles at 0.05 false discovery rate.

In the case of this clone: What it recognizes is unknown. One end of the junction fails to match germline, which may point to a read error.

PCR was performed using 60 Vbeta and 13 Jbeta primers. The protocol was immunoSEQ multiplex PCR, while the TCRdb copy is restricted to in-frame clones and leaves out a portion. The sample shows some 150,000 clones, 70% to 80% of them seen only once. CDR3 length: 17 amino acids. Germline V gene sequence: CDR1 LNHDA, CDR2 SQIVND (reference sequence). This TCR came from a human donor in good health. The specimen sequenced was PBMCs. This rearrangement joins TRBV19 to TRBJ2-7; TRBD1 is a possible D gene (6 bases). The DNA of the CDR3 is TGTGCCAGTAGTCTAGAAGAGTGGCCGGACAGCCCCTACGAGCAGTACTTC. It encodes CASSLEEWPDSPYEQYF.